The 21 T cell receptor beta chains given below trace back to one sample, sequenced in a study of blood T cells in healthy people across ages (dated by TCRdb to the mid-2010s). Library prep was done by 5' RACE. The listed sequencing device is Illumina HiSeq 2500. The second PCR ran for about 6 to 12 cycles and used a J-beta primer mix along with a sample-barcoded 5' primer. In TCRdb, the public reads were trimmed at Q25 with fastp and aligned with MiXCR, with productive beta chains retained. For every CDR3 protein sequence, its rows merge into one entry that carries the most common genes and DNA. Within this sample are roughly 800,000 distinct CDR3 sequences, with 20% to 25% of them counted one time only. Clones ranked in the top ten supply 8% to 10% of the sample. These data were also reused for a study on T cells of mothers and their children.

The sample taken for sequencing was blood. These receptors were collected from a boy younger than 18 in good health.

Only a few counts were recorded for this clonotype. This sequence joins TRBV2 and TRBJ2-5, with a tentative D call TRBD2 (7 bases). This CDR3 is 14 amino acids long. Germline values: CDR1 SNHLY, CDR2 FYNNEI. Between the trimmed V and J ends, which lost 3 bases and 4 bases, there was a span of 12 bases. CDR3 sequence: CASSEKGGRETQYF. DNA of the CDR3: TGTGCCAGCAGTGAGAAGGGGGGGAGAGAGACCCAGTACTTC.

Only a few counts were recorded for this clonotype. This chain joins TRBV13 and TRBJ1-2, with 8 bases matching TRBD1. With V trimmed by 5 bases and J by 8 bases, 10 bases remained unmatched. CDR1 is PRHDT, CDR2 FYEKMQ, per germline (reference sequence). This CDR3 contains 14 residues. The chain's CDR3 is CASSVRDRKEGYTF. Here the CDR3 DNA reads TGTGCCAGCAGCGTCCGGGACAGGAAAGAGGGCTACACCTTC.

This clonotype has only a few counts. This rearrangement joins TRBV5-1 to TRBJ2-1, with 12 bases matching TRBD2. Germline V gene data show CDR1 as SGHRS and CDR2 as YFSETQ. The CDR3 contains 15 residues. Germline trimming cut 3 bases from V and 9 bases from J; bases unmatched to any gene: 7. In DNA form, the CDR3 reads TGCGCCAGCAGCTCCTCTAGCGGGAGGGGCAGTGAGCAGTTCTTC. This translates into CASSSSSGRGSEQFF.

The chain has TRBV5-7 and TRBJ1-2; a weak D match, TRBD1 (5 bases). TRBV5-7 is marked as an open reading frame, function uncertain. This CDR3 region has 14 residues. V lost 4 bases, J lost 4 bases, and 14 bases lay in between. CDR3 in DNA: TGTGCCAGCAGCCCTCGCAGACAGATCTATGGCTACACCTTC. It encodes CASSPRRQIYGYTF.

The gene calls are TRBV6-2 or TRBV6-3 and TRBJ2-5, with D tentatively TRBD1 (5 bases). Gene TRBJ2-1 matches the end of the DNA better, so the J call may be wrong. The CDR3 is made up of 11 amino acids. In germline, CDR1 is MNHEY, CDR2 SVGEGT. This CDR3 reads CASSFRTEQFF. The CDR3 nucleotides read TGTGCCAGCAGTTTTAGGACAGAGCAGTTCTTC.

This sequence joins TRBV7-2 and TRBJ2-5; tentatively, D is TRBD1 (6 bases). The CDR3 consists of 14 residues. Germline V gene sequence: CDR1 SGHTA, CDR2 FQGNSA. Trimming stripped 4 bases from V and 5 bases from J, with 14 bases between. The CDR3 reads CASSSPGAGETQYF. The CDR3 region has the DNA TGTGCCAGCAGCTCGCCAGGGGCGGGCGAGACCCAGTACTTC.

The V gene is TRBV12-3 or TRBV12-4, the J gene TRBJ2-5; 11 bases are shared with TRBD2. V was pared by 4 bases and J by 5 bases, with 12 bases of the junction left unmatched. The CDR3 covers 17 residues. CDR3 coding DNA: TGTGCCAGCAGTTCCCCGACTAGCGGGGAATCTTCGGAGACCCAGTACTTC. This gives the protein CASSSPTSGESSETQYF.

CDR3: CASSPLPVNYGYTF. DNA of the CDR3: TGTGCCAGCAGTCCCCTCCCAGTTAACTATGGCTACACCTTC. This chain joins TRBV28 and TRBJ1-2; D is ambiguous. This CDR3 has 14 amino acids. Germline V CDR1 and CDR2: MDHEN, SYDVKM. V dropped 5 bases and J dropped 1 base, with 11 bases sitting between them.

This clonotype was seen a single time. V is TRBV11-3 and J is TRBJ2-7; 7 positions agree with TRBD2. The DNA end is a closer match to TRBJ2-1, so the J assignment may be wrong. The CDR3 sequence is 16 residues long. Germline CDR1 reads SGHNT; CDR2 reads YENEEA. CDR3: CASSRNPGGFVNEQFF. The CDR3 nucleotides are TGTGCCAGCAGCCGGAACCCGGGGGGTTTTGTGAATGAGCAGTTCTTC.

A few counts support this clonotype. J is TRBJ2-1 and V is TRBV6-2 or TRBV6-3, with no clear D. The CDR3 runs to 12 residues. The V gene's germline CDR1 is MNHEY and CDR2 SVGEGT. Trimming took 6 bases from V and 9 from J, leaving 12 bases between them. The CDR3 loop reads CASSNSLPEQFF. CDR3 nucleotides: TGTGCCAGCAGCAATAGCCTCCCTGAGCAGTTCTTC.

This clonotype was seen only a few times. V is TRBV5-6 and J is TRBJ1-1; no firm D call. Per the germline V gene, CDR1 is SGHDT and CDR2 is YYEEEE. V lost 2 bases and J lost 0, with 5 bases in between. The length of the CDR3 is 13 residues. The CDR3 coding sequence is TGTGCCAGCAGCTTTGAGGTGAACACTGAAGCTTTCTTT. Protein sequence: CASSFEVNTEAFF.

The J gene is TRBJ2-2, the V gene TRBV11-1; TRBD1 aligns across 8 bases. Germline CDR1 is SGHAT and CDR2 is FQDESV (reference sequence). J gave up 4 bases and V 2 bases, and 18 bases lay outside the gene matches. The length of the CDR3 is 20 residues. The CDR3 spells CASSLTIIRTGSSGTGELFF. CDR3 coding DNA: TGTGCCAGCAGCTTAACTATTATCCGGACAGGGTCATCGGGCACCGGGGAGCTGTTTTTT.

The chain is built from TRBV9 and TRBJ2-5; 8 bases are shared with TRBD2. The V segment lost 4 bases and the J segment 5 bases; nucleotides outside the gene matches: 10. This CDR3 contains 15 residues. The V gene's germline CDR1 is SGDLS and CDR2 YYNGEE. CDR3 sequence reads: CASSWDGGAVETQYF. In nucleotides, the CDR3 is TGTGCCAGCAGCTGGGACGGGGGGGCCGTGGAGACCCAGTACTTC.

J is TRBJ2-5 and V is TRBV12-5; TRBD1 aligns across 8 bases. The CDR3 covers 13 residues. V gave up 7 bases and J gave up 5 bases; unmatched junction bases: 6. Germline V lookup: CDR1 LGHNT, CDR2 FRNRAP. Here the CDR3 reads CASDGQGHETQYF. For the CDR3, the DNA is TGTGCTAGTGACGGACAGGGACACGAGACCCAGTACTTC.

On this clonotype: The junction differs from germline at one of its ends, possibly a read error. V usage is TRBV7-2 and J usage is TRBJ2-3, with 13 nucleotides matching TRBD2. From germline, CDR1 is SGHTA and CDR2 FQGNSA. The CDR3 contains 17 residues. The CDR3 sequence: CVSSLFGLAGDSDTQYF. In DNA form, the CDR3 reads TGTGTCAGCAGCCTCTTCGGACTAGCGGGAGATTCAGATACGCAGTATTTT.

This chain connects TRBV7-9 to TRBJ2-5, with D perhaps matching TRBD1 (5 bases). The CDR3 length is 15 residues. With 5 bases removed from V and 1 base from J, the gap between germline ends came to 14 bases. Per germline, CDR1 SEHNR and CDR2 FQNEAQ (reference sequence). The CDR3 DNA reads TGTGCCAGCAGCCCCGAAGGGGCACCCCAAGAGACCCAGTACTTC. It is translated as CASSPEGAPQETQYF. The whole variable domain, remainder taken from reference TRBV7-9 and TRBJ2-5, is DTGVSQNPRHKITKRGQNVTFRCDPISEHNRLYWYRQTLGQGPEFLTYFQNEAQLEKSRLLSDRFSAERPKGSFSTLEIQRTEQGDSAMYLCASSPEGAPQETQYFGPGTRLLVL.

The rearrangement uses TRBV20-1 and TRBJ2-4, with D hard to call. Germline V gives CDR1 DFQATT, CDR2 SNEGSKA (reference sequence). The CDR3 has 11 residues. The CDR3, as DNA: TGCAGGGGAAACAGTTCAAACATTCAGTACTTC. Amino acid sequence: CRGNSSNIQYF.

The chain has TRBV12-3 or TRBV12-4 and TRBJ2-3; possible D gene TRBD1, 6 bases. V lost 7 bases and J lost 1, with 15 bases in between. The CDR3 runs 15 residues. CDR3 sequence reads: CASKNNRAGTDTQYF. In DNA form, the CDR3 reads TGTGCCAGCAAGAACAACAGGGCTGGCACAGATACGCAGTATTTT.

In its sample, this clonotype was seen a few times. This chain joins TRBV9 and TRBJ2-2; TRBD1 agrees at 9 bases. With 3 bases clipped from V and 3 bases from J, the junction kept 3 bases outside the gene matches. Germline V CDR1 and CDR2: SGDLS, YYNGEE. The length of the CDR3 is 15 residues. CDR3 DNA sequence: TGTGCCAGCAGCGCTCGACAGGGGGACACCGGGGAGCTGTTTTTT. It translates to CASSARQGDTGELFF.

The gene calls are TRBV11-3 and TRBJ1-6; 10 bases fit TRBD1. Germline values: CDR1 SGHNT, CDR2 YENEEA. Germline trimming cut 3 bases from V and 10 bases from J; bases unmatched to any gene: 9. The CDR3 contains 16 residues. The CDR3 nucleotides read TGTGCCAGCAGCTTGGACCGGGACAGGGGACGCTCACCCCTCCACTTT. It is translated as CASSLDRDRGRSPLHF.

This chain joins TRBV20-1 and TRBJ2-2; 11 bases are shared with TRBD2. The ends lost 1 base at V and 5 bases at J; junction bases unmatched: 12. The CDR3 sequence is 18 residues long. Germline V gene lookup returns CDR1 DFQATT and CDR2 SNEGSKA (reference sequence). CDR3 nucleotides: TGCAGTGCTAGAGTAGTAGCGGGAGGGCCGGGGATAACCGGGGAGCTGTTTTTT. It yields the protein CSARVVAGGPGITGELFF.